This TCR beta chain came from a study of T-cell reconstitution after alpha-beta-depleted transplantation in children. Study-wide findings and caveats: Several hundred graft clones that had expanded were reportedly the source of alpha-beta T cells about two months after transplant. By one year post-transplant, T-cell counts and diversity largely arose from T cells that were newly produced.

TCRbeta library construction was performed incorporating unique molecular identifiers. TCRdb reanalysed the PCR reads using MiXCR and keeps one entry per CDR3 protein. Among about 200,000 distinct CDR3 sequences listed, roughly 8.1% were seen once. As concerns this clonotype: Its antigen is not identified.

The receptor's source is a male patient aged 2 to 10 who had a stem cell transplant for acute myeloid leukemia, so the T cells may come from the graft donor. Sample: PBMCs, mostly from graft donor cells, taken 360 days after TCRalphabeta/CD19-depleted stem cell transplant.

The CDR3 protein is CSATLAGEQETQYF. In DNA, the CDR3 is TGCAGTGCTACCCTAGCGGGAGAGCAAGAGACCCAGTACTTC. This chain uses TRBV20-1 with TRBJ2-5, with 10 bases lining up with TRBD2. This CDR3 is built from 14 residues. The trim removed 4 bases at V and 2 bases at J, leaving 4 bases unmatched. CDR1 and CDR2 (germline): DFQATT, SNEGSKA (reference sequence).